This TCR beta chain is drawn from a study of blood T cells in healthy people across ages (dated by TCRdb to between 2015 and 2016). Describing the broader study: In model experiments, template switching captured roughly one uniquely barcoded TCR beta cDNA molecule for every two T cells. The study measured age-related changes in TCR beta repertoire diversity using deep sequencing normalized with unique cDNA molecular identifiers. Four age groups were formed from the donors: young (average about 15 years), middle-aged (just under 40), aged (62) and long-lived (approximately 78). To avoid experimental bias, donors of different ages were spread randomly across the sequencing lanes. The study analyzed two additional independent replicas of 1 million unique cDNA reads from the same blood draw for two donors, one aged 18 to 30 and one aged 80 or older. General findings and caveats noted by the study authors: The CMV infection status of donors was not known, potentially confounding age-related changes in expanded clonotypes. Conclusive comparison of naive and antigen-experienced compartments was prevented by the profiling of bulk unsorted PBMCs. A strong correlation was found between observed TCR beta diversity and the percentage of naive T cells measured by flow cytometry. The long-lived group showed more naive CD4+ T cells, fewer expanded clones and increased TCR diversity than the aged group, suggesting age selection. Total diversity estimates from one million sequenced T cells were considered lower bounds and underestimates. Observed TCR beta diversity per million T cells fell roughly linearly with age, and a significant reduction was already apparent by age about 38.

Reading from cysteine to phenylalanine, the CDR3 counts 14 amino acids. Of all the DNA, just the CDR3 is kept, 42 bases in frame from base 1. The trim is 2 bases for V and 7 bases for J, with a gap of 14 bases between the germline ends. Sequences SGHTA (CDR1) and FQGNSA (CDR2) are obtained from the germline V gene. This clonotype was seen a handful of times. Its antigen remains undetermined. Per-base qualities were not stored, and no clone one base away is much larger. To prepare the library, 5' RACE was applied. TCRdb shows the sequencer as Illumina HiSeq 2500. A second PCR of roughly 7 to 11 cycles was run with a J-beta primer mix and a sample-barcoded 5' primer. A unique molecular identifier was introduced onto each TCR beta cDNA molecule by a template-switch 5' adaptor carrying 12 random nucleotides. Each sample yielded at least 2.5 million CDR3-containing paired-end reads. First-strand cDNA was synthesized from all RNA with the Mint cDNA synthesis kit, primed by a TRBC-specific oligonucleotide. Following uracil-DNA glycosylase treatment, all cDNA underwent a first 18-cycle PCR with the universal primers M1SS and BC2_uni_R. On the study's bioinformatics: For normalization, 1 million high-quality reads were randomly selected from each sample, with every read carrying a distinct molecular identifier. Instead of being binned into consensus sequences, reads that shared molecular identifiers were thrown out. CDR3 identification, clonotype clustering and error correction used MiTCR with a Q25 quality threshold and the strictest error-elimination algorithm. A nonparametric unseen species model with Euler transformation was used to estimate lower-bound total TCR beta diversity. TCRdb handled the public reads itself, with Q25 trimming in fastp and clone calling in MiXCR, and kept productive beta chains. Rows with one shared CDR3 protein collapse into an entry with the most common genes and DNA. TCRdb's processing, not the authors', yielded these V and J calls. For this sample there are approximately 1.5 million distinct CDR3 sequences; roughly a third appear just once. About 11% of the sample belongs to the ten largest clones.

The donors were 40 or so Caucasian individuals from Russia, aged about 6 to 95 years, who were systemically healthy. Each donor gave about 9.8 milliliters of peripheral blood, drawn into EDTA-treated Vacutainer tubes. Ficoll-Paque density-gradient centrifugation was used to isolate PBMCs, with at least 7 million per sample. Total RNA, at least 6 micrograms per sample, was extracted from PBMCs with Trizol reagent. For every donor, flow cytometry on a PBMC aliquot measured the percentage of naive CD45RAhigh/CD27high T cells. This receptor was obtained from a woman aged 30 to 39 in good health. The sequenced material came from blood. The V gene is TRBV7-2 and the J gene is TRBJ2-5; TRBD2 could be the D gene, as 6 bases match. The nucleotide sequence reads as follows: TGTGCCAGCAGCTTAAGCGGGCCTGGGGGGACCCAGTACTTC. It is translated as CASSLSGPGGTQYF.